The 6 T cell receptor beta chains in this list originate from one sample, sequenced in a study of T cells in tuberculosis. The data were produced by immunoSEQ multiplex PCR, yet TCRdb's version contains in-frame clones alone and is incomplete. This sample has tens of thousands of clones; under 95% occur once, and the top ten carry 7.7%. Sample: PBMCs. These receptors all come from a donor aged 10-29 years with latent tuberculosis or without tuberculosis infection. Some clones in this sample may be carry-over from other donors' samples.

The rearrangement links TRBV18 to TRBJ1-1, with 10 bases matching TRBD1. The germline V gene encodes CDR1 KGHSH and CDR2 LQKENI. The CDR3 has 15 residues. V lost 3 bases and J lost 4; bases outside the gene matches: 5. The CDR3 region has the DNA TGTGCCAGCTCACCGAAGGGACAGGGGTTCACTGAAGCTTTCTTT. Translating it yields CASSPKGQGFTEAFF.

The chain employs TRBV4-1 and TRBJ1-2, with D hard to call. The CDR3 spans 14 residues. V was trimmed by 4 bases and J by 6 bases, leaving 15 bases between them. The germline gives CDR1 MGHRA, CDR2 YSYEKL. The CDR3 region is CASSRIGIGDGYTF. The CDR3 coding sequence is TGCGCCAGCAGCCGAATCGGGATTGGTGATGGCTACACCTTC.

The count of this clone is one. DNA of the CDR3: TGTGCCAGCAGCAACAGGTACAATGAGCAGTTCTTC. Translation gives CASSNRYNEQFF. This chain links TRBV7-9 with TRBJ2-1, with a tentative D call TRBD1 (5 bases). V lost 5 bases to trimming and J lost 4 bases, with 6 bases between them. This CDR3 is 12 amino acids long. Germline CDR1 SEHNR, CDR2 FQNEAQ (reference sequence).

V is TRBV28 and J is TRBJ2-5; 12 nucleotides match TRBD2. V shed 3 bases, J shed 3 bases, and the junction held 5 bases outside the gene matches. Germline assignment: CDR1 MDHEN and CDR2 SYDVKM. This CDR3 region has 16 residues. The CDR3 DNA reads TGTGCCAGCAGTTTTGCCCTAGCGGGAGGGAAAGAGACCCAGTACTTC. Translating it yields CASSFALAGGKETQYF.

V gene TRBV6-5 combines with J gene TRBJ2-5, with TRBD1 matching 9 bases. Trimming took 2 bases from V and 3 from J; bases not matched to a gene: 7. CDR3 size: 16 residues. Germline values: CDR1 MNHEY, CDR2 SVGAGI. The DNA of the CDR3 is TGTGCCAGCAGTTACGCTACAGGGGGCCTAAAAGAGACCCAGTACTTC. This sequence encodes CASSYATGGLKETQYF.

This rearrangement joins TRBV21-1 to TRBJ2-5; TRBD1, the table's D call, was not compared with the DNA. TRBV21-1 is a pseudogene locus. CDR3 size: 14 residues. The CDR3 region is CASSKRQGAETQYF. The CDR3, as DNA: TGTGCCAGCAGCAAACGACAGGGGGCAGAGACCCAGTACTTC.